This TCR beta chain was found in a study of blood T cell repertoires in COVID-19. The CDR3 loop spans 14 amino acids. CDR1 is SGHRS and CDR2 is YFSETQ in the germline V gene. V was shortened by 3 bases and J by 2 bases, with 9 bases between the two germline ends. The assay was immunoSEQ multiplex PCR, and TCRdb's table has in-frame clones only and misses some. Among under 300,000 clones listed, roughly 90% were seen once. Individuals drawn from some 25 US areas were about 18 to 95 years old. About this clone: Other DNA sequences in this specimen translate into the identical CDR3.

Material for sequencing was PBMCs or T cells enriched from blood (not recorded which). This sequence originates from a woman in her sixties or seventies who had recovered from COVID-19. V usage is TRBV5-1 and J usage is TRBJ1-5; possible D gene TRBD1, 6 bases. In DNA, the CDR3 is TGCGCCAGCAGCTCCGAGGGGGGCAATCAGCCCCAGCATTTT. This codes for CASSSEGGNQPQHF. Full variable domain (remainder filled in from reference TRBV5-1 and TRBJ1-5): KAGVTQTPRYLIKTRGQQVTLSCSPISGHRSVSWYQQTPGQGLQFLFEYFSETQRNKGNFPGRFSGRQFSNSRSEMNVSTLELGDSALYLCASSSEGGNQPQHFGDGTRLSIL.